This paragraph reports one T cell receptor (beta chain). The V and J ends lost 5 bases and 4 bases, in that order; junction bases with no gene match: 8. This CDR3 contains 15 residues. In germline, CDR1 is MNHEY, CDR2 SMNVEV (reference sequence). The data are from a study of T cell changes during pregnancy in multiple sclerosis. Sequencing used immunoSEQ multiplex PCR; TCRdb keeps in-frame clones, though not all of them. The data hold approximately 49,000 clones, with 90% observed a single time. The J gene is TRBJ1-2, the V gene TRBV27, with 9 nucleotides matching TRBD1. The sequence derives from a female donor in good health, enrolled as a control in a pregnancy study. Material: peripheral blood, obtained after pregnancy. The CDR3 spells CASSPLPTGGYGYTF. For the CDR3, the DNA is TGTGCCAGCAGTCCCTTACCGACAGGGGGCTATGGCTACACCTTC.